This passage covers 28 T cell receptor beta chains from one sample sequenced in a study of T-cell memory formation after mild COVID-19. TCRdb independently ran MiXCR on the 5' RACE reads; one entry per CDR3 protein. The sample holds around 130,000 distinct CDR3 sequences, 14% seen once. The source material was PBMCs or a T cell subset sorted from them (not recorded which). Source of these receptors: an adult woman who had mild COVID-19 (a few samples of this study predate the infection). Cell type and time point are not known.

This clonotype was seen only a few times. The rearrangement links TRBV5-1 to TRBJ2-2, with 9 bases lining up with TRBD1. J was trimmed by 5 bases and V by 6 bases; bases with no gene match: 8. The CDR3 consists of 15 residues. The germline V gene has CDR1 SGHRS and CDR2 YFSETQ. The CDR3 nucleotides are TGCGCCAGCACCGTGGACAGGGGTTATACCGGGGAGCTGTTTTTT. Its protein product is CASTVDRGYTGELFF.

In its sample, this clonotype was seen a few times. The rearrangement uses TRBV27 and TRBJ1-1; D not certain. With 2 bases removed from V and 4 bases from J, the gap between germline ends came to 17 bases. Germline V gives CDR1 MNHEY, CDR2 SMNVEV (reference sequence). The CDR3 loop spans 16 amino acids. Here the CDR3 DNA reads TGTGCCAGCAGTTTAATCCCTATTGGGTGGGGCACTGAAGCTTTCTTT. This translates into CASSLIPIGWGTEAFF.

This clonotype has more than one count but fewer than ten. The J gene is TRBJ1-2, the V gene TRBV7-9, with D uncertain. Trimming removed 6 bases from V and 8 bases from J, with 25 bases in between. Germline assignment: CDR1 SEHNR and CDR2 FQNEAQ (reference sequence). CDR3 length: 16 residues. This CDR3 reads CASSYPLSHLGFGYTF. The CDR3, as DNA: TGTGCCAGCAGTTACCCCTTATCCCACCTGGGGTTCGGCTACACCTTC.

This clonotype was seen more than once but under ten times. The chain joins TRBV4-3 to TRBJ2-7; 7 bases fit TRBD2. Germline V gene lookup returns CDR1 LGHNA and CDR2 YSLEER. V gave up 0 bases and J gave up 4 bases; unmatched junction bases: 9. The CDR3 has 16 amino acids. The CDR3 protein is CASSQDTGLVGYEQYF. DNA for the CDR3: TGCGCCAGCAGCCAAGATACAGGACTAGTGGGTTACGAGCAGTACTTC.

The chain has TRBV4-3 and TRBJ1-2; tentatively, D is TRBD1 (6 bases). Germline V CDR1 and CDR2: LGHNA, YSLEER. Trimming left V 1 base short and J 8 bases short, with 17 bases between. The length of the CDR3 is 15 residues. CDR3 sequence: CASSQVRQENFGYTF. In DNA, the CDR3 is TGCGCCAGCAGCCAAGTTCGACAGGAGAACTTCGGCTACACCTTC.

Here the CDR3 reads CASSLGLAANTGELFF. The CDR3 coding sequence is TGTGCCAGCAGCCTTGGACTAGCGGCCAACACCGGGGAGCTGTTTTTT. This sequence joins TRBV7-9 and TRBJ2-2, with 10 bases identical to TRBD2. Per the germline V gene, CDR1 is SEHNR and CDR2 is FQNEAQ (reference sequence). The V segment lost 5 bases and the J segment 2 bases; nucleotides outside the gene matches: 5. This CDR3 contains 16 residues. Looking up the rest from reference TRBV7-9 and TRBJ2-2 gives the full variable domain: DTGVSQNPRHKITKRGQNVTFRCDPISEHNRLYWYRQTLGQGPEFLTYFQNEAQLEKSRLLSDRFSAERPKGSFSTLEIQRTEQGDSAMYLCASSLGLAANTGELFFGEGSRLTVL.

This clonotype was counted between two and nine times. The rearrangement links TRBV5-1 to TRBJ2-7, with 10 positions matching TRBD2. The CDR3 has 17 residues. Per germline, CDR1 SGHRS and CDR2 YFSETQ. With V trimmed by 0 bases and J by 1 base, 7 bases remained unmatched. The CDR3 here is CASSLEGSGGPSYEQYF. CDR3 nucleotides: TGCGCCAGCAGCTTGGAAGGTAGCGGGGGGCCGTCCTACGAGCAGTACTTC.

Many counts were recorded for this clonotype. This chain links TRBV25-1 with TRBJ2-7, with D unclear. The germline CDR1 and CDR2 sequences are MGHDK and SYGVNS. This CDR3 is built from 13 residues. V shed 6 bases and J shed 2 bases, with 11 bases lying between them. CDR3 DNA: TGTGCCAGCAGGGCAGCCACACCCTACGAGCAGTACTTC. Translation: CASRAATPYEQYF.

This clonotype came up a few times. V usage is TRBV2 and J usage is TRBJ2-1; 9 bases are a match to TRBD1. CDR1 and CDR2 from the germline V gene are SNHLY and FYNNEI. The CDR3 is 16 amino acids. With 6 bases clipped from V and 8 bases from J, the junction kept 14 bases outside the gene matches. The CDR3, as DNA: TGTGCCAGCAGCTATTCCGGGACAGGGATAAGGGATGAGCAGTTCTTC. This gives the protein CASSYSGTGIRDEQFF.

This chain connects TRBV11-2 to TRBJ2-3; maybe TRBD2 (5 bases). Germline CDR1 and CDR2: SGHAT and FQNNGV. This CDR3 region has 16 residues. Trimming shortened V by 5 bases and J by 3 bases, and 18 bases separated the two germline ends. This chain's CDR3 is CASSRLLGEWTDTQYF. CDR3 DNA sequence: TGTGCCAGCAGCCGCCTCCTGGGAGAGTGGACAGATACGCAGTATTTT.

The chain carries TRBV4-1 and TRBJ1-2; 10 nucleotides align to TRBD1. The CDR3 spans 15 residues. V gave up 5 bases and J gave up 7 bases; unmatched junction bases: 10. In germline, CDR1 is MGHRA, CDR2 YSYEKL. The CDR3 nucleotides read TGCGCCAGCAGCTCCCCGGGACAGGGGTTGGTTGGCTACACCTTC. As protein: CASSSPGQGLVGYTF.

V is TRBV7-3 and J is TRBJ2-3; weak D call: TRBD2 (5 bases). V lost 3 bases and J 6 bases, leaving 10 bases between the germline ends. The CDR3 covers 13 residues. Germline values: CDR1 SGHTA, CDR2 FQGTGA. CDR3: CASSLTGMDTQYF. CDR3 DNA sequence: TGTGCCAGCAGCTTGACGGGAATGGATACGCAGTATTTT.

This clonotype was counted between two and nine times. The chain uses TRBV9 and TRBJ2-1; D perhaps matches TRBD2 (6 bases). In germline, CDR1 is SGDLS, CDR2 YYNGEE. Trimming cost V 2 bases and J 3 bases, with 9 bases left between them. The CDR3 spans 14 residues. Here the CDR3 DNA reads TGTGCCAGCAGCGTTGGGGGAGGCTACAATGAGCAGTTCTTC. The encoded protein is CASSVGGGYNEQFF. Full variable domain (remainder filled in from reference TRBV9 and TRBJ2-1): DSGVTQTPKHLITATGQRVTLRCSPRSGDLSVYWYQQSLDQGLQFLIQYYNGEERAKGNILERFSAQQFPDLHSELNLSSLELGDSALYFCASSVGGGYNEQFFGPGTRLTVL.

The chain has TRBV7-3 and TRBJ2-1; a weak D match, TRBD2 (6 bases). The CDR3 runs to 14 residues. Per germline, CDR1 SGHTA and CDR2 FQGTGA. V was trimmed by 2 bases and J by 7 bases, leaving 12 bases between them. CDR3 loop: CASSLAGSGNEQFF. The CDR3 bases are TGTGCCAGCAGCTTAGCGGGATCGGGGAATGAGCAGTTCTTC.

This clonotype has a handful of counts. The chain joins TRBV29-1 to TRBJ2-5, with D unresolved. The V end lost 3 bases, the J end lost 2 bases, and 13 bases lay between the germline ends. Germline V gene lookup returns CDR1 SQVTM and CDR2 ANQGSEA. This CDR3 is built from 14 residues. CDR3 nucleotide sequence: TGCAGCGTTGATTTGCCTAACCGGCAAGAGACCCAGTACTTC. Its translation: CSVDLPNRQETQYF.

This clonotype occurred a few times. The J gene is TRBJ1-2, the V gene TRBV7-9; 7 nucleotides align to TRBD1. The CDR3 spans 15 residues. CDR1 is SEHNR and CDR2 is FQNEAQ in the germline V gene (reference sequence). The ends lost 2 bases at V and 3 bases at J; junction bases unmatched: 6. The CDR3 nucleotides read TGTGCCAGCAGCTTACCGGGACAGCCGGACTATGGCTACACCTTC. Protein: CASSLPGQPDYGYTF.

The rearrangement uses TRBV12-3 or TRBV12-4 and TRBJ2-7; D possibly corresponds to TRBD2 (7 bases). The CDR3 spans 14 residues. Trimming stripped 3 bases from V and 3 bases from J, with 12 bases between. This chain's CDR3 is CASSFGGRVYEQYF. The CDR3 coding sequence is TGTGCCAGCAGTTTCGGGGGGCGCGTCTACGAGCAGTACTTC.

CDR3 protein: CASTLGWVGTEAFF. CDR3 coding DNA: TGTGCCAGCACCCTGGGGTGGGTGGGCACTGAAGCTTTCTTT. The chain uses TRBV12-3 or TRBV12-4 and TRBJ1-1; D ambiguous. CDR3 length: 14 residues. Trimming removed 7 bases from V and 4 bases from J, with 16 bases in between.

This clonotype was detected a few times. The CDR3 bases are TGTGCCAGCACCACTCTTTGGAAGGGTTGGGGTGAAGCTTTCTTT. As protein: CASTTLWKGWGEAFF. The V and J genes are TRBV5-6 and TRBJ1-1; no firm D call. From germline, CDR1 is SGHDT and CDR2 YYEEEE. This CDR3 is 15 amino acids long. Trimming shortened V by 6 bases and J by 7 bases, and 22 bases separated the two germline ends.

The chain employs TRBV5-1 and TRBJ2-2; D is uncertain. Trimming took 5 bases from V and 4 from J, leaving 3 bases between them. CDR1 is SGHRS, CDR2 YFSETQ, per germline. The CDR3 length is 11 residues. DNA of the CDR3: TGCGCCAGCAGTGGCACCGGGGAGCTGTTTTTT. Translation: CASSGTGELFF.

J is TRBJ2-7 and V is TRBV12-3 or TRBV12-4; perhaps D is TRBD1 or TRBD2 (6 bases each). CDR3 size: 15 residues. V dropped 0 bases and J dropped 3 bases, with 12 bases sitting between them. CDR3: CASSLAAGHFYEQYF. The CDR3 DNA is TGTGCCAGCAGTTTAGCCGCGGGACATTTCTACGAGCAGTACTTC.

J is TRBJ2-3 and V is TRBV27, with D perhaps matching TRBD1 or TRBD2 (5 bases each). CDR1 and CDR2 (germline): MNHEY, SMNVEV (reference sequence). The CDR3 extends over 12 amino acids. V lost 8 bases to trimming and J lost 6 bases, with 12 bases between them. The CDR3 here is CASGLGEDTQYF. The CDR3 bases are TGTGCCAGCGGCTTGGGGGAGGATACGCAGTATTTT.

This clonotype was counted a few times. In nucleotides, the CDR3 is TGTGCCAGCAGTCCCACGCCCTTCAATGAGCAGTTCTTC. Translating gives CASSPTPFNEQFF. The rearrangement joins TRBV12-3 or TRBV12-4 to TRBJ2-1, with unresolved D. V lost 5 bases and J lost 6, with 11 bases in between. This CDR3 has 13 amino acids.

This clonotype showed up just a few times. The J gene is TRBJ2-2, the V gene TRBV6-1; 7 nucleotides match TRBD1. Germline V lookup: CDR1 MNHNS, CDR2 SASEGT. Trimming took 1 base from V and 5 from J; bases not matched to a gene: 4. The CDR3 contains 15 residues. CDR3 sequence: CASSEVLQGTGELFF. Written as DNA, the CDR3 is TGTGCCAGCAGTGAAGTATTACAGGGGACCGGGGAGCTGTTTTTT.

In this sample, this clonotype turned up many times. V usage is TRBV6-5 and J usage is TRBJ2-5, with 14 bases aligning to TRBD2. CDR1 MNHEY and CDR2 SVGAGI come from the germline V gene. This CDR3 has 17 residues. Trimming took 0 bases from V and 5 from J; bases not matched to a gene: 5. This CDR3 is CASSYSTSGRAWETQYF. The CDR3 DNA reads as TGTGCCAGCAGTTACTCGACTAGCGGGAGGGCCTGGGAGACCCAGTACTTC.

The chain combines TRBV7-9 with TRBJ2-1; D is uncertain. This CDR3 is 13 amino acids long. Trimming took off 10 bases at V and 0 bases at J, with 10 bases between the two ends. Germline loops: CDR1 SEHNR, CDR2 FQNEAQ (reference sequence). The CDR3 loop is CATADRSYNEQFF. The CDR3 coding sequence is TGTGCCACCGCGGATCGCTCCTACAATGAGCAGTTCTTC.

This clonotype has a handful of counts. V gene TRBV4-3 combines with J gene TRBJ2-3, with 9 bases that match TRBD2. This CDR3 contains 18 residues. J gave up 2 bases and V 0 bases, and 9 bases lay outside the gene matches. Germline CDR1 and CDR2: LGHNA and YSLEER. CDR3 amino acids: CASSQDTSGRHPTDTQYF. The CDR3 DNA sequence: TGCGCCAGCAGCCAAGACACTAGCGGGCGCCACCCCACAGATACGCAGTATTTT.

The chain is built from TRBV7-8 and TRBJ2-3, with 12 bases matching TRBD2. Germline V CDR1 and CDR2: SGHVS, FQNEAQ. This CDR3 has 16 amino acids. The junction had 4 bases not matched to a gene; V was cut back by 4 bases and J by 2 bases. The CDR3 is CASSSWTSGNTDTQYF. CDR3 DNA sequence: TGTGCCAGCAGCTCGTGGACTAGCGGGAACACAGATACGCAGTATTTT.